This T cell receptor (beta chain) came from a study of shared clonotypes between healthy human individuals. Turning to the study itself: Each donor's CD8 memory used one plate, CD8 naive two, each CD4 subset three. Study-level points and caveats: It was the few donors that limited the genetic and exposure-history diversity represented. The naive CD4 repertoires of a handful of donors were compared, and roughly 5% of clonotypes were shared.

To note about this clone: Antigen specificity is unknown.

Original methodology: For the immunoSEQ data, sequences were junction-only without quality scores, so filtering differed. Measured with immunoSEQ multiplex PCR; TCRdb has only the in-frame clones, and not every one. D and trimming were read from the DNA, whereas the V and J calls and clone size are those reported in that table. The sample records 660,000 or so clones, approximately 96% being singletons. The V end was cut by 9 bases, the J end by 3 bases, with 16 bases between. This CDR3 contains 14 residues. Germline values: CDR1 LNHDA, CDR2 SQIVND (reference sequence). Naive CD8 populations comprised CD45RO-negative cells positively selected for CCR7, excluding terminally differentiated effector memory CD45RA+ cells.

The rearrangement joins TRBV19 to TRBJ2-3, with a possible D match to TRBD2 (5 bases). Sample: naive CD8+ T cells sorted from blood. This TCR derives from a woman under 40 in good health. CDR3: CASVGWESTDTQYF. CDR3 nucleotide sequence: TGTGCCAGCGTGGGTTGGGAGTCAACAGATACGCAGTATTTT.